The source of this T cell receptor (beta chain) is a study of blood T cells in healthy people across ages. Study-level points and caveats: Relative to aged donors, long-lived donors carried more naive CD4+ cells and displayed higher diversity. From one million sequenced T cells, diversity estimates were lower bounds. Older age coincided with a roughly linear decline in TCR beta diversity per million T cells.

Trimming removed 2 bases from V and 6 bases from J, with 22 bases in between. CDR3 length: 17 residues. Germline loops: CDR1 ENHRY, CDR2 SYGVKD. This clonotype was counted only a few times. What it recognizes is unknown. With a J-beta primer mix and a sample-barcoded 5' primer, a second PCR ran roughly 6 to 11 cycles. Carrying 12 random nucleotides, a template-switch adaptor labeled each individual cDNA molecule. Using its own MiXCR run on the 5' RACE reads, TCRdb lists one record per CDR3 protein. The sample has 1.5 million to 2 million distinct CDR3 sequences, approximately 50% seen once. V and J are TRBV10-3 and TRBJ1-2; D is possibly TRBD1 (5 bases). The source is a woman between 40 and 55 years old in good health. Input material: blood. The CDR3 protein is CAISEGRDSRDPNGYTF. DNA of the CDR3: TGTGCCATCAGTGAGGGCCGGGACTCCCGAGATCCTAATGGCTACACCTTC.